This is a list of T cell receptor beta chains from one sample in a study of T cell changes during pregnancy in multiple sclerosis. Here immunoSEQ multiplex PCR was the method, and the copy in TCRdb shows in-frame clones only, minus some. Among 50,000 or so clones, 85% to 95% were seen once, and the ten largest hold less than 0.65%. The specimen was CD4+ T cells from peripheral blood mononuclear cells, collected in the second trimester of pregnancy. The receptors stem from a female donor with multiple sclerosis, enrolled in a pregnancy study. CDR3s include the opening cysteine and the closing phenylalanine or tryptophan. D genes are given only for firm matches. Size values are once, few and many counts, or a class for expanded clones, and some rows have none.

abundance | j_gene | v_gene | d_gene | CDR3nt | CDR3aa
once | TRBJ1-2 | TRBV19 | - | TGTGCCAGTAGCCCTCCCGGGGGGTCCTTCAGGGGCTACACCTTC | CASSPPGGSFRGYTF
- | TRBJ2-4 | TRBV25-1 | - | TGTGCCAGCAGTGAAGCACGAACTCCAGGGGCCAAAAACATTCAGTACTTC | CASSEARTPGAKNIQYF
- | TRBJ1-2 | TRBV9 | - | TGTGCCAGCAGCGTAACAGGGTATGGCTACACCTTC | CASSVTGYGYTF
- | TRBJ1-2 | TRBV5-8 | - | TGTGCCAGCAGCTTGGGTGTCAGCTATGGCTACACCTTC | CASSLGVSYGYTF
- | TRBJ1-1 | TRBV18 | TRBD1 | TGTGCCAGCTCAGGGGTTTACAGGGGAACTGAAGCTTTCTTT | CASSGVYRGTEAFF
- | TRBJ2-3 | TRBV2 | TRBD2 | TGTGCCAGCGGTCTAGCGGGGGGGTGGGCAGATACGCAGTATTTT | CASGLAGGWADTQYF
- | TRBJ2-3 | TRBV4-2 | TRBD2 | TGTGCCAGCAGCCATGGACTAGCGGGGGGGCCGGTCACAGATACGCAGTATTTT | CASSHGLAGGPVTDTQYF
- | TRBJ2-7 | TRBV4-2 | TRBD1 | TGTGCCAGCAGCCAAGATGGGTGGCGGGACAGGGGTTCCTACGAGCAGTGCTTC | CASSQDGWRDRGSYEQCF
- | TRBJ2-1 | TRBV15 | TRBD2 | TGTGCCACCAGCAGAGCTAGCGGGGGGTACGGGCAGTTCTTC | CATSRASGGYGQFF
- | TRBJ2-1 | TRBV29-1 | TRBD2 | TGCAGCGCCTCCTTAACTAGCGGGGGGTACAATGAGCAGTTCTTC | CSASLTSGGYNEQFF
few | TRBJ1-2 | TRBV19 | TRBD1 | TGTGCCAGTACCGACAGGGGGCGAGGTGGCTACACCTTC | CASTDRGRGGYTF
- | TRBJ2-3 | TRBV9 | - | TGTGCCAGCAGCGTAGTGGCGGCCACAGATACGCAGTATTTT | CASSVVAATDTQYF
- | TRBJ1-3 | TRBV7-9 | - | TGTGCCAGCAGCTTAGGAGGACAGCTCTCTGGAAACACCATATATTTT | CASSLGGQLSGNTIYF
- | TRBJ2-7 | TRBV9 | - | TGTGCCAGCAGCGTAGGGGGTGGGGGGGGCCCTTACGAGCAGTACTTC | CASSVGGGGGPYEQYF
- | TRBJ2-1 | TRBV6-6 | - | TGTGCCAGCAGTTACCTTCCTCGGGTAACTGAGCAGTTCTTC | CASSYLPRVTEQFF
- | TRBJ2-5 | TRBV6-5 | - | TGTGCCAGCAGTTACGTACCCACAGGGCCCCGGTACTTC | CASSYVPTGPRYF
- | TRBJ2-7 | TRBV11-1 | - | TGTGCCAGCAGCCACGGGTGGAAGGGAGGCGAGCAGTACTTC | CASSHGWKGGEQYF
once | TRBJ1-3 | TRBV18 | - | TGTGCCAGCTCACCACCCAGGACTAACTCTGGAAACACCATATATTTT | CASSPPRTNSGNTIYF